A selection of T cell receptor beta chains follows, all from one sample in a study of response to subunit inactivated influenza vaccine. TCRdb called the RT-PCR reads again in MiXCR, with one record for every CDR3 protein. Among hundreds of thousands of distinct CDR3 sequences listed, 15% to 19% were seen once. This specimen was PBMCs from blood, taken 11 to 12 days after vaccination. The receptors here all came from a man between 45 and 60 years old who received an inactivated influenza vaccine. The CDR3 runs from the conserved cysteine through the conserved F or W. The D gene is left open where the match is weak. Where a row states a size, it is once, few, many or the class of an expanded clone; other rows omit it.

NA,TRBJ2-5,TRBV5-1,NA,CASRLGGDLRLETQYF,TGCGCCAGCCGGCTCGGGGGAGACCTCCGATTGGAGACCCAGTACTTC
NA,TRBJ2-3,TRBV6-1,NA,CASRSDTDTQYF,TGTGCCAGCAGATCTGACACAGATACGCAGTATTTT
NA,TRBJ2-2,TRBV14,many,CASSQAPGGELFF,TGTGCCAGCAGCCAAGCCCCGGGCGGGGAGCTGTTTTTT
NA,TRBJ2-3,TRBV7-3,NA,CASSFGAGKISTDTQYF,TGTGCCAGCAGCTTCGGTGCAGGGAAGATATCCACAGATACGCAGTATTTT
NA,TRBJ1-5,TRBV7-2,few,CASSLDWGRGQPQHF,TGTGCCAGCAGCTTAGATTGGGGGCGCGGACAGCCCCAGCATTTT
NA,TRBJ1-2,TRBV7-9,NA,CASSLGIGYGYTF,TGTGCCAGCAGCTTAGGGATAGGGTATGGCTACACCTTC
TRBD1,TRBJ1-6,TRBV2,NA,CASSSGQGFSPLHF,TGTGCCAGCAGTTCGGGACAGGGTTTCTCACCCCTCCACTTT
NA,TRBJ1-2,TRBV11-2,many,CASSPDQANYGYTF,TGTGCCAGCAGCCCGGACCAAGCTAACTATGGCTACACCTTC
NA,TRBJ2-2,TRBV15,many,CATSRATGTNTGELFF,TGTGCCACCAGCAGAGCGACAGGGACTAACACCGGGGAGCTGTTTTTT
NA,TRBJ2-3,TRBV29-1,few,CSSAKTTDTQYF,TGCAGCTCTGCCAAGACCACAGATACGCAGTATTTT
TRBD2,TRBJ2-7,TRBV6-1,few,CASRKRRLAGGEQYF,TGTGCCAGCAGGAAAAGGCGTCTGGCGGGAGGCGAGCAGTACTTC
TRBD2,TRBJ2-4,TRBV11-2,few,CASSLVSAALAGESKNIQYF,TGTGCCAGCAGCTTAGTATCGGCGGCCCTAGCGGGAGAGTCCAAAAACATTCAGTACTTC
NA,TRBJ2-7,TRBV4-3,few,CASSRSGQGGHEQYF,TGCGCCAGCAGCCGGTCAGGGCAGGGGGGCCACGAGCAGTACTTC
NA,TRBJ2-3,TRBV20-1,few,CSASGQDTQYF,TGCAGTGCTAGTGGTCAAGATACGCAGTATTTT
NA,TRBJ2-7,TRBV3-1,few,CASSLDLHNEQYF,TGTGCCAGCAGCCTCGACCTGCACAACGAGCAGTACTTC
NA,TRBJ2-7,TRBV4-3,NA,CASSPSYRSGEQYF,TGCGCCAGCAGCCCGAGTTACAGGTCGGGCGAGCAGTACTTC
NA,TRBJ2-1,TRBV7-2,few,CASSLAPGTKVNEQFF,TGTGCCAGCAGCTTAGCCCCTGGAACAAAGGTGAATGAGCAGTTCTTC
NA,TRBJ2-3,TRBV11-2,NA,CASSLIWLAQTTDTQYF,TGTGCCAGCAGCTTAATATGGCTAGCCCAAACTACAGATACGCAGTATTTT
TRBD1,TRBJ1-2,TRBV5-5,few,CASSESQGFGYTF,TGTGCCAGCAGCGAATCACAGGGGTTTGGCTACACCTTC
NA,TRBJ2-7,TRBV5-5,few,CASSRSDYSQLYEQYF,TGTGCCAGCAGCCGATCGGACTATAGCCAACTTTACGAGCAGTACTTC
TRBD2,TRBJ2-7,TRBV4-2,many,CASSRPGLAGAFPRYEQYF,TGTGCCAGCAGCCGACCGGGACTAGCGGGTGCCTTTCCCCGCTACGAGCAGTACTTC
TRBD2,TRBJ2-1,TRBV5-1,NA,CASSWTGTTYNEQFF,TGCGCCAGCAGCTGGACCGGGACTACCTACAATGAGCAGTTCTTC
NA,TRBJ2-2,TRBV7-2,NA,CASSLGVIRGTGELFF,TGTGCCAGCAGCTTAGGTGTCATCCGAGGGACCGGGGAGCTGTTTTTT
TRBD2,TRBJ2-1,TRBV6-5,NA,CASSYGASGRNEQFF,TGTGCCAGCAGTTACGGGGCTAGCGGGAGGAATGAGCAGTTCTTC
NA,TRBJ2-7,TRBV6-2/TRBV6-3,many,CASSSRHRNNEQYF,TGTGCCAGCAGTTCGAGACATCGTAATAACGAGCAGTACTTC
NA,TRBJ2-2,TRBV7-2,NA,CASSLAGTLTGELFF,TGTGCCAGCAGCTTAGCCGGGACTCTTACCGGGGAGCTGTTTTTT
NA,TRBJ1-3,TRBV7-8,few,CASCPARWENTIYF,TGTGCCAGCTGTCCGGCGAGGTGGGAAAACACCATATATTTT
NA,TRBJ1-1,TRBV5-1,NA,CASSRPPGDRTEAFF,TGCGCCAGCAGCCGACCTCCGGGGGATCGGACTGAAGCTTTCTTT
NA,TRBJ1-1,TRBV20-1,few,CSATKAFF,TGCAGTGCCACCAAAGCTTTCTTT
TRBD1,TRBJ2-7,TRBV15,few,CATSRDLLLGTGTYEQYF,TGTGCCACCAGCAGAGATCTTTTACTCGGGACAGGGACTTACGAGCAGTACTTC
TRBD1,TRBJ1-2,TRBV28,NA,CASSLLVRGDGYTF,TGTGCCAGCAGTTTATTGGTCAGGGGGGATGGCTACACCTTC
TRBD1,TRBJ1-5,TRBV7-4,NA,CASSVGQGPSQPQHF,TGTGCCAGCAGCGTTGGACAGGGCCCTAGTCAGCCCCAGCATTTT
NA,TRBJ2-1,TRBV5-1,many,CASSLLRNNEQFF,TGCGCCAGCAGCTTGTTGAGGAACAATGAGCAGTTCTTC
NA,TRBJ2-3,TRBV12-3/TRBV12-4,many,CASSQLVTSTDTQYF,TGTGCCAGCAGCCAACTGGTCACTAGCACAGATACGCAGTATTTT
NA,TRBJ2-5,TRBV29-1,NA,CSVGRRETQYF,TGCAGCGTGGGACGGCGGGAGACCCAGTACTTC
NA,TRBJ2-1,TRBV12-3/TRBV12-4,NA,CASSPTPGRENEQFF,TGTGCCAGCAGTCCCACGCCGGGACGAGAGAATGAGCAGTTCTTC
NA,TRBJ2-5,TRBV5-4,few,CASSTGQNQETQYF,TGTGCCAGCAGCACCGGACAGAACCAAGAGACCCAGTACTTC
NA,TRBJ1-1,TRBV4-1,few,CASSQEVQGGTEAFF,TGCGCCAGCAGCCAAGAGGTCCAGGGAGGTACTGAAGCTTTCTTT
NA,TRBJ1-2,TRBV5-1,few,CASRGASYGYTF,TGCGCCAGCAGAGGAGCTTCCTATGGCTACACCTTC
TRBD2,TRBJ2-1,TRBV5-1,NA,CASSRGVVDNEQFF,TGCGCCAGCAGCCGGGGGGTGGTGGACAATGAGCAGTTCTTC
TRBD1,TRBJ2-7,TRBV12-3/TRBV12-4,NA,CASGLIMYRGYEQYF,TGTGCCAGCGGTTTAATAATGTACAGGGGTTACGAGCAGTACTTC
NA,TRBJ1-1,TRBV20-1,NA,CSAPTGMNTEAFF,TGCAGTGCCCCGACAGGCATGAACACTGAAGCTTTCTTT
NA,TRBJ2-2,TRBV14,NA,CASSKGPGELFF,TGTGCCAGCAGCAAGGGACCCGGGGAGCTGTTTTTT
TRBD1,TRBJ2-3,TRBV6-1,few,CASSPQGQGFTDTQYF,TGTGCCAGCAGCCCCCAGGGACAGGGATTCACAGATACGCAGTATTTT
TRBD2,TRBJ2-1,TRBV5-6,NA,CASSPTSGRAYEQFF,TGTGCCAGCAGCCCTACTAGCGGGAGGGCCTATGAGCAGTTCTTC
NA,TRBJ2-7,TRBV18,NA,CASSPRMTPTGYEQYF,TGTGCCAGCTCACCTAGAATGACCCCAACAGGTTACGAGCAGTACTTC
NA,TRBJ1-2,TRBV27,NA,CASSTNRDHPDGYTF,TGTGCCAGCAGTACGAACAGGGACCACCCAGATGGCTACACCTTC
NA,TRBJ2-7,TRBV6-6,many,CASSSSYGDEQYF,TGTGCCAGCAGTTCATCTTACGGCGACGAGCAGTACTTC
NA,TRBJ2-2,TRBV4-1,many,CASSQEGRTGELFF,TGCGCCAGCAGCCAAGAGGGACGTACCGGGGAGCTGTTTTTT